The 32 T cell receptor beta chains presented below share a single source sample, sequenced in a study of response to subunit inactivated influenza vaccine. TCRdb called the RT-PCR reads again in MiXCR, with one record for every CDR3 protein. The data contain about 780,000 distinct CDR3 sequences, less than 20% of them seen just once; the ten biggest clones take up approximately 10%. The sequences come from PBMCs from blood, collected roughly 5 days after vaccination. These receptors all stem from a man aged 50-59 years who received an inactivated influenza vaccine.

At least ten counts were recorded for this clonotype. The gene calls are TRBV20-1 and TRBJ2-2; D is undetermined. The V end was cut by 5 bases, the J end by 1 base, with 14 bases between. CDR3 size: 15 residues. CDR1 and CDR2 from the germline V gene are DFQATT and SNEGSKA (reference sequence). CDR3 region: CSASPARMNTGELFF. The CDR3, as DNA: TGCAGTGCTTCCCCGGCGAGAATGAACACCGGGGAGCTGTTTTTT.

This clonotype was detected a few times. V gene TRBV20-1 combines with J gene TRBJ2-1, with TRBD2 matching 13 bases. Germline CDR1 and CDR2: DFQATT and SNEGSKA (reference sequence). This CDR3 is built from 15 residues. V dropped 0 bases and J dropped 10; count of bases not matched to a gene: 6. This chain's CDR3 is CSARDPRLAGGEQFF. CDR3 coding DNA: TGCAGTGCTAGAGATCCTAGACTAGCGGGAGGAGAGCAGTTCTTC.

This clonotype was counted many times. The chain uses TRBV20-1 and TRBJ2-1, with TRBD2 matching 16 bases. The trim removed 3 bases at V and 6 bases at J, leaving 2 bases unmatched. The CDR3 consists of 15 residues. In germline, CDR1 is DFQATT, CDR2 SNEGSKA (reference sequence). The CDR3 region has the DNA TGCAGTGCTAGGGGACTAGCGGGAGGGAGCAATGAGCAGTTCTTC. This gives the protein CSARGLAGGSNEQFF.

The chain's CDR3 is CASSSLDYEQYF. CDR3 coding DNA: TGTGCCAGCAGCTCCCTCGACTACGAGCAGTACTTC. This chain joins TRBV7-9 and TRBJ2-7; no firm D call. CDR1 and CDR2 from the germline V gene are SEHNR and FQNEAQ (reference sequence). The CDR3 consists of 12 residues. V lost 4 bases to trimming and J lost 3 bases, with 7 bases between them.

This clonotype was counted at least ten times. CDR3 DNA: TGTGCCAGCAGCTTAGATGGGGGGCGGTACGAGCAGTACTTC. Amino acids: CASSLDGGRYEQYF. The chain uses TRBV11-2 and TRBJ2-7; D assignment may be TRBD1 or TRBD2 (6 bases each). V shed 0 bases and J shed 4 bases, with 10 bases lying between them. Germline V gives CDR1 SGHAT, CDR2 FQNNGV. The length of the CDR3 is 14 residues.

This clonotype was recorded many times. V usage is TRBV5-1 and J usage is TRBJ2-3; 7 bases are a match to TRBD1. The germline CDR1 and CDR2 sequences are SGHRS and YFSETQ. This CDR3 has 15 amino acids. The junction had 8 bases not matched to a gene; V was cut back by 3 bases and J by 4 bases. DNA of the CDR3: TGCGCCAGCAGCTCCACGACAGGGACGGCAGATACGCAGTATTTT. Translating it yields CASSSTTGTADTQYF. Looking up the rest from reference TRBV5-1 and TRBJ2-3 gives the full variable domain: KAGVTQTPRYLIKTRGQQVTLSCSPISGHRSVSWYQQTPGQGLQFLFEYFSETQRNKGNFPGRFSGRQFSNSRSEMNVSTLELGDSALYLCASSSTTGTADTQYFGPGTRLTVL.

CDR3 in amino acids: CSAIEDRSYGYTF. The CDR3 nucleotides read TGCAGTGCTATTGAGGACAGAAGCTATGGCTACACCTTC. The chain uses TRBV20-1 and TRBJ1-2; TRBD1 is a possible D gene (6 bases). The germline V gene encodes CDR1 DFQATT and CDR2 SNEGSKA (reference sequence). Trimming took off 4 bases at V and 4 bases at J, with 13 bases between the two ends. This CDR3 is built from 13 residues.

This clonotype was seen many times. The chain uses TRBV20-1 and TRBJ2-5, with 7 bases matching TRBD2. Germline CDR1 DFQATT, CDR2 SNEGSKA (reference sequence). CDR3 length: 15 amino acids. V lost 1 base to trimming and J lost 2 bases; unmatched junction nucleotides: 7. The CDR3 sequence is CSARVAGDFQETQYF. The CDR3 region has the DNA TGCAGTGCTAGAGTTGCGGGAGATTTTCAAGAGACCCAGTACTTC.

This clonotype showed up just a few times. This chain links TRBV3-1 with TRBJ1-6, with D uncertain. Germline CDR1 reads LGHDT; CDR2 reads YNNKEL (reference sequence). The CDR3 is 14 residues long. Trimming pared 1 base from V and 10 bases from J, leaving 11 bases between. Here the CDR3 reads CASSQASRGSPLHF. As DNA, the CDR3 is TGTGCCAGCAGCCAAGCGTCGAGAGGCTCACCCCTCCACTTT.

This sequence joins TRBV7-9 and TRBJ2-5, with 13 bases identical to TRBD2. The J segment lost 5 bases and the V segment lost 5 bases, leaving 8 bases of the junction unmatched. Looked up from germline, CDR1 is SEHNR and CDR2 is FQNEAQ (reference sequence). The CDR3 has 16 amino acids. CDR3 residues: CASSRPGLAGAETQYF. DNA of the CDR3: TGTGCCAGCAGCCGACCTGGACTAGCGGGGGCTGAGACCCAGTACTTC. Based on the CDR3 plus reference TRBV7-9 and TRBJ2-5, the full variable domain is DTGVSQNPRHKITKRGQNVTFRCDPISEHNRLYWYRQTLGQGPEFLTYFQNEAQLEKSRLLSDRFSAERPKGSFSTLEIQRTEQGDSAMYLCASSRPGLAGAETQYFGPGTRLLVL.

This clonotype was detected only a few times. This chain joins TRBV10-3 and TRBJ2-7; D may match TRBD1 or TRBD2 (5 bases each). The CDR3 length is 12 residues. Per germline, CDR1 ENHRY and CDR2 SYGVKD. Trimming took off 5 bases at V and 5 bases at J, with 10 bases between the two ends. The CDR3 spells CAISTGTNEQYF. For the CDR3, the DNA is TGTGCCATCAGTACCGGGACGAACGAGCAGTACTTC.

The chain is built from TRBV7-8 and TRBJ2-5; maybe TRBD2 (5 bases). Per germline, CDR1 SGHVS and CDR2 FQNEAQ. CDR3 length: 16 amino acids. The V gene lost 7 bases and the J gene lost 0 bases, with 18 bases spanning the gap. The CDR3 reads CASTPWRVSYQETQYF. CDR3 nucleotide sequence: TGTGCCAGCACCCCATGGCGGGTCTCCTACCAAGAGACCCAGTACTTC.

This chain links TRBV7-3 with TRBJ2-2; TRBD1 aligns across 7 bases. The length of the CDR3 is 15 residues. V shed 2 bases and J 5 bases; nucleotides not matched to a gene: 5. From germline, CDR1 is SGHTA and CDR2 FQGTGA. The CDR3 DNA follows: TGTGCCAGCAGCTTATCGACAGGGACGACCGGGGAGCTGTTTTTT. Residues: CASSLSTGTTGELFF.

The chain is built from TRBV10-3 and TRBJ2-7, with D perhaps TRBD1 (6 bases). Trimming removed 0 bases at V and 4 bases at J, with 7 bases between. The V gene's germline CDR1 is ENHRY and CDR2 SYGVKD. CDR3 length: 13 residues. The CDR3 loop reads CAISESTGYEQYF. Written as DNA, the CDR3 is TGTGCCATCAGTGAGTCGACAGGATACGAGCAGTACTTC.

The table lists this clonotype with a few counts. V usage is TRBV9 and J usage is TRBJ1-1; 7 bases align to TRBD1. Germline values: CDR1 SGDLS, CDR2 YYNGEE. The CDR3 is 14 residues long. V gave up 3 bases and J gave up 5 bases; unmatched junction bases: 7. In DNA form, the CDR3 reads TGTGCCAGCAGCGGAGGACAGGCGAGGACTGAAGCTTTCTTT. Amino acid sequence: CASSGGQARTEAFF.

This chain links TRBV7-3 with TRBJ2-7; TRBD2 might be the D (5 bases). CDR3 length: 15 residues. Germline CDR1 is SGHTA and CDR2 is FQGTGA. The V end lost 0 bases, the J end lost 6 bases, and 15 bases lay between the germline ends. CDR3 protein: CASSLTGYFGSEQYF. The CDR3 nucleotides are TGTGCCAGCAGCTTAACAGGGTATTTTGGGAGCGAGCAGTACTTC.

This clonotype was detected only a few times. The chain is built from TRBV10-1 and TRBJ2-5; D ambiguous. V was shortened by 3 bases and J by 5 bases, with 7 bases between the two germline ends. Germline CDR1 WNHNN, CDR2 SYGVQD (reference sequence). The length of the CDR3 is 12 residues. CDR3 sequence: CASSELGETQYF. The CDR3 coding sequence is TGCGCCAGCAGTGAATTGGGTGAGACCCAGTACTTC.

This clonotype was counted ten times or more. The rearrangement joins TRBV5-1 to TRBJ1-1; D is unresolved. The germline V gene has CDR1 SGHRS and CDR2 YFSETQ. V gave up 2 bases and J gave up 1 base, with 9 bases separating them. This CDR3 is built from 14 residues. CDR3 nucleotides: TGCGCCAGCAGCTTCAGCGGGGAGAACACTGAAGCTTTCTTT. Its translation: CASSFSGENTEAFF.

The chain combines TRBV7-2 with TRBJ2-7; D is perhaps TRBD2 (6 bases). Looked up from germline, CDR1 is SGHTA and CDR2 is FQGNSA. CDR3 size: 12 residues. Trimming shortened V by 4 bases and J by 10 bases, and 14 bases separated the two germline ends. The CDR3 DNA sequence: TGTGCCAGCAGCTCGCGACTAGGGAGTCAGTACTTC. Protein product: CASSSRLGSQYF.

This clonotype was seen a handful of times. This chain joins TRBV4-3 and TRBJ2-3; 8 nucleotides align to TRBD1. The germline V gene encodes CDR1 LGHNA and CDR2 YSLEER. CDR3 length: 15 residues. The V gene end was trimmed by 4 bases and the J gene end by 6 bases; junction bases not matched to a gene: 9. The CDR3 sequence is CASSLRTGSLDTQYF. The CDR3 coding sequence is TGCGCCAGCAGCCTGCGGACAGGGTCTTTGGATACGCAGTATTTT.

This clonotype was picked up a small number of times. The rearrangement uses TRBV7-9 and TRBJ2-1; no reliable D call. Per the germline V gene, CDR1 is SEHNR and CDR2 is FQNEAQ (reference sequence). The CDR3 contains 15 residues. Trimming shortened V by 1 base and J by 3 bases, and 10 bases separated the two germline ends. In DNA, the CDR3 is TGTGCCAGCAGCTTAGACGGCACTTTCTACAATGAGCAGTTCTTC. Encoded protein: CASSLDGTFYNEQFF.

The V gene is TRBV5-1, the J gene TRBJ2-2; the D gene is possibly TRBD1 (6 bases). The V gene's germline CDR1 is SGHRS and CDR2 YFSETQ. The CDR3 spans 16 residues. V lost 4 bases, J lost 2 bases, and 15 bases lay in between. The CDR3 coding sequence is TGCGCCAGCAGCATACTACCGGGACAAAACACCGGGGAGCTGTTTTTT. It yields the protein CASSILPGQNTGELFF. Variable domain in full (rest from reference TRBV5-1 and TRBJ2-2): KAGVTQTPRYLIKTRGQQVTLSCSPISGHRSVSWYQQTPGQGLQFLFEYFSETQRNKGNFPGRFSGRQFSNSRSEMNVSTLELGDSALYLCASSILPGQNTGELFFGEGSRLTVL.

The V call is TRBV24-1, the J call TRBJ2-2; D gene ambiguous. The CDR3 has 12 residues. CDR1 and CDR2 (germline): KGHDR, SFDVKD. Trimming took off 4 bases at V and 7 bases at J, with 6 bases between the two ends. The CDR3 here is CATSEGHGELFF. DNA of the CDR3: TGTGCCACCAGTGAAGGTCACGGGGAGCTGTTTTTT.

The table lists this clonotype with many counts. The rearrangement uses TRBV12-3 or TRBV12-4 and TRBJ2-3, with D unclear. This CDR3 has 14 residues. Trimming removed 3 bases from V and 9 bases from J, with 16 bases in between. This chain's CDR3 is CASSFGPAVYTQYF. The DNA of the CDR3 is TGTGCCAGCAGTTTCGGGCCCGCGGTGTACACGCAGTATTTT.

This chain connects TRBV4-1 to TRBJ2-2, with D possibly being TRBD2 (6 bases). CDR3 length: 15 amino acids. V lost 3 bases to trimming and J lost 3 bases, with 11 bases between them. The germline V gene encodes CDR1 MGHRA and CDR2 YSYEKL. The CDR3 DNA reads as TGCGCCAGCAGCCAGCTGGGACTGCACACCGGGGAGCTGTTTTTT. Translation gives CASSQLGLHTGELFF.

The J gene is TRBJ2-1, the V gene TRBV19, with 10 bases identical to TRBD2. The CDR3 spans 13 residues. Germline CDR1 reads LNHDA; CDR2 reads SQIVND (reference sequence). The ends lost 5 bases at V and 10 bases at J; junction bases unmatched: 5. DNA of the CDR3: TGTGCCAGTAGTGATAGCGGGGGGTACGAGCAGTTCTTC. It yields the protein CASSDSGGYEQFF. Supplemented by reference TRBV19 and TRBJ2-1, the full variable domain reads DGGITQSPKYLFRKEGQNVTLSCEQNLNHDAMYWYRQDPGQGLRLIYYSQIVNDFQKGDIAEGYSVSREKKESFPLTVTSAQKNPTAFYLCASSDSGGYEQFFGPGTRLTVL.

The V and J genes are TRBV29-1 and TRBJ2-7; D is uncertain. CDR1 and CDR2 (germline): SQVTM, ANQGSEA. V was pared by 1 base and J by 2 bases, with 9 bases between. The CDR3 sequence is 13 residues long. Here the CDR3 DNA reads TGCAGCGTTGAAGGTGGAGCAGCCTACGAGCAGTACTTC. The encoded protein is CSVEGGAAYEQYF.

This clonotype showed up many times. In nucleotides, the CDR3 is TGCAGTGCCGAAGGCTTAGCGGGAGGAGAGACCCAGTACTTC. It is translated as CSAEGLAGGETQYF. The chain employs TRBV20-1 and TRBJ2-5; TRBD2 matches 10 bases. CDR3 size: 14 residues. Germline assignment: CDR1 DFQATT and CDR2 SNEGSKA (reference sequence). Unmatched junction bases numbered 8, after V lost 6 bases and J lost 4 bases.

This clonotype has a count of ten or more. The chain recombines TRBV6-6 with TRBJ2-1; no firm D call. CDR1 and CDR2 (germline): MNHNY, SVGAGI (reference sequence). Trimming shortened V by 7 bases and J by 5 bases, and 12 bases separated the two germline ends. The length of the CDR3 is 13 residues. The CDR3 reads CASKFSKNNEQFF. DNA of the CDR3: TGTGCCAGCAAGTTCAGTAAAAACAATGAGCAGTTCTTC.

This clonotype was found many times. This chain connects TRBV6-1 to TRBJ2-2; D is possibly TRBD2 (5 bases). Trimming took 5 bases from V and 5 from J, leaving 18 bases between them. The CDR3 contains 16 residues. The germline V gene encodes CDR1 MNHNS and CDR2 SASEGT. CDR3 in DNA: TGTGCCAGCAGTCTCCGCGCGGGCGTATATACCGGGGAGCTGTTTTTT. It yields the protein CASSLRAGVYTGELFF.

This clonotype has a handful of counts. The chain is built from TRBV20-1 and TRBJ2-7, with TRBD1 matching 8 bases. The germline V gene has CDR1 DFQATT and CDR2 SNEGSKA (reference sequence). J gave up 1 base and V 0 bases, and 11 bases lay outside the gene matches. CDR3 size: 17 residues. The CDR3 region has the DNA TGCAGTGCTAGAGATTTGTGGGGACAGGCATCGTCCTACGAGCAGTACTTC. Translation: CSARDLWGQASSYEQYF.

This clonotype was found a few times. This chain links TRBV12-3 or TRBV12-4 with TRBJ2-1, with 9 bases aligning to TRBD2. The CDR3 loop spans 16 amino acids. V lost 7 bases and J lost 6; bases outside the gene matches: 13. CDR3 loop: CASTLGWREGPNEQFF. Here the CDR3 DNA reads TGTGCCAGCACCCTCGGGTGGCGGGAGGGCCCCAATGAGCAGTTCTTC.